Listed here are 23 T cell receptor beta chains from one sample, sequenced in a study of shared clonotypes between healthy human individuals (TCRdb year 2020). The library was obtained by the immunoSEQ multiplex PCR assay. In TCRdb, the immuneACCESS table is reduced to in-frame sequences with V and J assigned. These tables do not hold every clone; where another copy was compared, an unresolved V gene accounts for under half, and the others remain unexplained. The sample table holds more than 2 million clones, of which roughly 94% were seen once. 0.1% to 0.15% of the sample is held by the ten biggest clonotypes. Specimen: naive CD4+ T cells sorted from blood. Per the publication, the cell subset or site label means: CD45RA+ positively selected. The receptors originated from a man between 18 and 35 years old in good health.

The rearrangement joins TRBV5-1 to TRBJ1-1; no clear D gene. Germline V lookup: CDR1 SGHRS, CDR2 YFSETQ. The CDR3 contains 12 residues. Trimming removed 2 bases at V and 8 bases at J, with 10 bases between. DNA for the CDR3: TGCGCCAGCAGCTTAAGTCAAGGGGAAGCTTTCTTT. Its protein is CASSLSQGEAFF.

The chain has TRBV11-3 and TRBJ2-3, with D tentatively TRBD1 (5 bases). The V gene's germline CDR1 is SGHNT and CDR2 YENEEA. V dropped 1 base and J dropped 4 bases, with 12 bases sitting between them. The CDR3 is 15 residues long. CDR3 sequence (DNA): TGTGCCAGCAGCTTAGGTCAGGGTTTCGCAGATACGCAGTATTTT. Translation: CASSLGQGFADTQYF.

The V and J genes are TRBV18 and TRBJ2-1; TRBD1 matches 9 bases. The CDR3 is 15 residues long. J lost 0 bases, V lost 8 bases, and 5 bases had no gene match. The V gene's germline CDR1 is KGHSH and CDR2 LQKENI. CDR3 amino acids: CASSSTGGSYNEQFF. The CDR3 DNA is TGTGCCAGCAGCTCGACAGGGGGCTCCTACAATGAGCAGTTCTTC.

The chain joins TRBV19 to TRBJ1-1; possible D gene TRBD1, 6 bases. The CDR3 loop spans 13 amino acids. Germline V gene lookup returns CDR1 LNHDA and CDR2 SQIVND (reference sequence). Trimming pared 4 bases from V and 8 bases from J, leaving 14 bases between. The CDR3, as DNA: TGTGCCAGTAGTACTAAGGGGGAGGGGGAAGCTTTCTTT. Translation gives CASSTKGEGEAFF.

This chain joins TRBV30 and TRBJ2-1, with D unclear. V was pared by 0 bases and J by 14 bases, with 17 bases between. This CDR3 has 13 amino acids. From germline, CDR1 is GTSNPN and CDR2 SVGIG (reference sequence). The CDR3 DNA reads TGTGCCTGGAGTGTACCCCCAGACTCGGCAGAGTTCTTC. Its translation: CAWSVPPDSAEFF.

This rearrangement joins TRBV5-1 to TRBJ1-2; 9 nucleotides line up with TRBD1. The V gene's germline CDR1 is SGHRS and CDR2 YFSETQ. This CDR3 comprises 15 residues. V lost 4 bases to trimming and J lost 3 bases; unmatched junction nucleotides: 7. CDR3 DNA: TGCGCCAGCAGCGGACAGGGGATGGGGGACTATGGCTACACCTTC. Its protein is CASSGQGMGDYGYTF.

The V gene is TRBV6-4, the J gene TRBJ1-5, with 7 bases that match TRBD1. J was trimmed by 3 bases and V by 6 bases; bases with no gene match: 2. There are 13 residues in the CDR3. The germline gives CDR1 MRHNA, CDR2 SNTAGT. The CDR3 reads CASRDRVNQPQHF. CDR3 coding DNA: TGTGCCAGCAGAGACAGGGTCAATCAGCCCCAGCATTTT.

The chain has TRBV6-5 and TRBJ2-2, with TRBD2 matching over 7 bases. The V gene end was trimmed by 7 bases and the J gene end by 7 bases; junction bases not matched to a gene: 6. Germline CDR1 and CDR2: MNHEY and SVGAGI. The CDR3 length is 13 residues. The CDR3 protein is CASIASGGGELFF. DNA of the CDR3: TGTGCCAGCATCGCTTCGGGGGGCGGGGAGCTGTTTTTT.

This clone was seen more than once but under ten times. J is TRBJ2-7 and V is TRBV6-1, with 12 bases fitting TRBD1. The ends lost 4 bases at V and 5 bases at J; junction bases unmatched: 6. This CDR3 region has 15 residues. Germline loops: CDR1 MNHNS, CDR2 SASEGT. In nucleotides, the CDR3 is TGTGCCAGCAGTGCCCGGGACAGGGGGCGAAACGAGCAGTACTTC. This codes for CASSARDRGRNEQYF.

The CDR3 loop is CASRSGLSNEKLFF. The CDR3 DNA reads TGTGCCAGCAGATCGGGACTGAGTAATGAAAAACTGTTTTTT. The J gene is TRBJ1-4, the V gene TRBV6-5, with a tentative D call TRBD1 (5 bases). V lost 6 bases to trimming and J lost 4 bases, with 12 bases between them. The V gene's germline CDR1 is MNHEY and CDR2 SVGAGI. The CDR3 covers 14 residues.

The rearrangement links TRBV4-1 to TRBJ2-7; D uncertain. The CDR3 has 12 amino acids. Trimming shortened V by 4 bases and J by 9 bases, and 13 bases separated the two germline ends. Germline V gene lookup returns CDR1 MGHRA and CDR2 YSYEKL. CDR3 in DNA: TGCGCCAGCAGCCCCCCCGGGTCTGTGCAGTACTTC. It codes for CASSPPGSVQYF.

The chain employs TRBV11-2 and TRBJ2-7; the D is unclear. CDR3 length: 14 residues. Germline V gene data show CDR1 as SGHAT and CDR2 as FQNNGV. Deletions cut 0 bases from V and 0 bases from J, with 6 bases between. CDR3: CASSLDHSSYEQYF. Here the CDR3 DNA reads TGTGCCAGCAGCTTAGATCACAGCTCCTACGAGCAGTACTTC.

The chain carries TRBV4-1 and TRBJ1-6; 11 bases are shared with TRBD1. This CDR3 comprises 14 residues. Germline V gene lookup returns CDR1 MGHRA and CDR2 YSYEKL. After removal of 7 bases from V and 10 bases from J, the junction contained 6 bases not matched to a gene. CDR3: CASKGGTGGSPLHF. The CDR3 DNA sequence: TGCGCCAGCAAAGGCGGGACAGGGGGATCACCCCTCCACTTT.

A remark on this clone: This sample also contains other DNA sequences that code for the same CDR3. V gene TRBV6-5 combines with J gene TRBJ2-3; maybe TRBD1 (6 bases). Looked up from germline, CDR1 is MNHEY and CDR2 is SVGAGI. The V gene lost 6 bases and the J gene lost 0 bases, with 10 bases spanning the gap. The CDR3 is 14 residues long. CDR3 nucleotides: TGTGCCAGCAGCCTACAGGGTAGCACAGATACGCAGTATTTT. As protein: CASSLQGSTDTQYF.

This sequence joins TRBV7-2 and TRBJ1-2, with a weak D call TRBD1 (5 bases). The CDR3 is made up of 14 amino acids. With 4 bases removed from V and 3 bases from J, the gap between germline ends came to 12 bases. The V gene's germline CDR1 is SGHTA and CDR2 FQGNSA. The DNA for the CDR3 is TGTGCCAGCAGCTCGCCGGGGCCCCACTATGGCTACACCTTC. Its protein is CASSSPGPHYGYTF.

Comments on this clone: Distinct nucleotide sequences in the sample also encode this CDR3. The CDR3 DNA reads as TGTGCCAGCAGTGAAGGGGGACAGGGCAATCAGCCCCAGCATTTT. Its protein product is CASSEGGQGNQPQHF. The V gene is TRBV2, the J gene TRBJ1-5; 8 bases fit TRBD1. Germline CDR1 reads SNHLY; CDR2 reads FYNNEI. This CDR3 region has 15 residues. J gave up 2 bases and V 1 base, and 1 base lay outside the gene matches.

The chain is built from TRBV6-5 and TRBJ1-1; 7 nucleotides line up with TRBD1. Trimming took 10 bases from V and 5 from J; bases not matched to a gene: 16. Germline V lookup: CDR1 MNHEY, CDR2 SVGAGI. CDR3 length: 15 amino acids. CDR3 sequence reads: CATWFNGQAGTEAFF. CDR3 in DNA: TGTGCCACGTGGTTTAACGGACAGGCTGGTACTGAAGCTTTCTTT.

This clone was seen just once. This sequence joins TRBV4-1 and TRBJ2-7; tentative D call: TRBD1 (6 bases). The CDR3 contains 13 residues. Germline V gene data show CDR1 as MGHRA and CDR2 as YSYEKL. V lost 4 bases and J 5 bases, leaving 12 bases between the germline ends. CDR3 nucleotides: TGCGCCAGCAGCCTATATGCAGGGGACGAGCAGTACTTC. Translation gives CASSLYAGDEQYF.

The rearrangement uses TRBV19 and TRBJ2-1, with 9 nucleotides matching TRBD1. This CDR3 comprises 15 residues. The V gene end was trimmed by 4 bases and the J gene end by 4 bases; junction bases not matched to a gene: 5. From germline, CDR1 is LNHDA and CDR2 SQIVND (reference sequence). As DNA, the CDR3 is TGTGCCAGTAGTACGGGACAGGGTCAGTACAATGAGCAGTTCTTC. Amino acid sequence: CASSTGQGQYNEQFF.

The gene calls are TRBV5-1 and TRBJ2-3, with a tentative D call TRBD2 (6 bases). The CDR3 has 14 amino acids. Between the trimmed V and J ends, which lost 4 bases and 2 bases, there was a span of 11 bases. CDR1 SGHRS and CDR2 YFSETQ come from the germline V gene. The CDR3 protein is CASSDPGDTDTQYF. CDR3 DNA: TGCGCCAGCAGCGACCCGGGGGACACAGATACGCAGTATTTT.

The rearrangement joins TRBV5-1 to TRBJ2-7; 8 bases agree with TRBD1. Germline values: CDR1 SGHRS, CDR2 YFSETQ. The CDR3 totals 14 residues. J lost 4 bases, V lost 4 bases, and 7 bases had no gene match. The CDR3 loop reads CASSTGTGFYEQYF. CDR3 DNA sequence: TGCGCCAGCAGCACCGGGACAGGTTTTTACGAGCAGTACTTC. The whole variable domain, remainder taken from reference TRBV5-1 and TRBJ2-7, is KAGVTQTPRYLIKTRGQQVTLSCSPISGHRSVSWYQQTPGQGLQFLFEYFSETQRNKGNFPGRFSGRQFSNSRSEMNVSTLELGDSALYLCASSTGTGFYEQYFGPGTRLTVT.

DNA for the CDR3: TGTGCCAGCAGAATGACTAGCGGGAGGGCCGGGACAGATACGCAGTATTTT. This translates into CASRMTSGRAGTDTQYF. The chain links TRBV2 to TRBJ2-3, with 14 bases that match TRBD2. The V segment lost 6 bases and the J segment 3 bases; nucleotides outside the gene matches: 8. The CDR3 has 17 residues. Germline V lookup: CDR1 SNHLY, CDR2 FYNNEI.

This clone was observed a single time. Within the sample, other DNA sequences also encode this same CDR3. The genes are TRBV5-1 and TRBJ1-1; no clear D. V was trimmed by 0 bases and J by 1 base, leaving 7 bases between them. This CDR3 is built from 14 residues. Germline V CDR1 and CDR2: SGHRS, YFSETQ. The DNA of the CDR3 is TGCGCCAGCAGCTTGGGCAGAGGGAACACTGAAGCTTTCTTT. Residues: CASSLGRGNTEAFF.